The TCR beta chain under discussion was sequenced for a study of PD-1 blockade in classical Hodgkin lymphoma. This clone appeared a single time. V shed 5 bases and J shed 2 bases, with 16 bases lying between them. Germline V gives CDR1 SGHDN, CDR2 FVKESK. CDR3 size: 15 residues. The assay was immunoSEQ multiplex PCR, and TCRdb's table has in-frame clones only and misses some. The sample records about 41,000 clones, about two thirds being singletons. Time point here: cycle 4 day 1 (C4D1), after more than 5 weeks of nivolumab. Every patient relapsed after autologous stem cell transplantation, and brentuximab vedotin exposure varied.

Sample: peripheral blood mononuclear cells (PBMCs), taken before the fourth cycle of nivolumab. The source of this sequence is a human donor with classical Hodgkin lymphoma. This chain connects TRBV14 to TRBJ2-7; no clear D. The chain's CDR3 is CASSASLVSAYEQYF. The CDR3 DNA is TGTGCCAGCAGCGCAAGTCTGGTTTCCGCCTACGAGCAGTACTTC.